This T cell receptor (beta chain) derives from a study of beta chain features in type 1 diabetes. The study, taken as a whole, reports: PCR, the amplification step, might favor shorter templates, equally in patients and controls. Shorter TCRB CDR3s, moderately but significantly so, marked every one of the four CD4+ subsets in Type 1 diabetes patients. Across patients, naive, central memory and Treg TCRB repertoires exhibited apparently greater similarity than was observed across healthy donors.

Concerning this clone: Its antigen is currently unknown.

The entirety of the isolated RNA underwent reverse transcription, so expressed TCRB transcripts were sequenced. Method: immunoSEQ multiplex PCR; TCRdb's copy keeps in-frame clones and lacks some. The sample shows 250,000 to 350,000 clones, roughly an eighth of them seen only once. V was cut by 4 bases and J by 0 bases, with 19 bases left in between. The CDR3 has 17 amino acids. Germline V CDR1 and CDR2: SGHNT, YYREEE (reference sequence). V gene TRBV5-4 combines with J gene TRBJ2-5; possibly TRBD2 for D (5 bases). What was sequenced was naive CD4+ T cells from blood. The clonotype comes from a man younger than 45 with type 1 diabetes. The DNA of the CDR3 is TGTGCCAGCAGCCGCAATGGGGAGAGTGGGAACCAAGAGACCCAGTACTTC. Translation: CASSRNGESGNQETQYF. Based on the CDR3 plus reference TRBV5-4 and TRBJ2-5, the full variable domain is ETGVTQSPTHLIKTRGQQVTLRCSSQSGHNTVSWYQQALGQGPQFIFQYYREEENGRGNFPPRFSGLQFPNYSSELNVNALELDDSALYLCASSRNGESGNQETQYFGPGTRLLVL.